A few counts support the clone carrying this T cell receptor (beta chain). CDR1 is SNHLY and CDR2 is FYNNEI in the germline V gene. There are 14 residues in the CDR3. The V and J ends lost 6 bases and 6 bases, in that order; junction bases with no gene match: 6. This record belongs to a study of spatial heterogeneity in lung cancer. Each TCR cDNA molecule bore a unique molecular identifier. TCRdb ran MiXCR on the 5' RACE reads and lists one entry per CDR3 protein. The table has tens of thousands of distinct CDR3 sequences, about 12% seen once. Time point described: sample taken at primary tumor resection. In each case, whole RNA from tumor, nontumor lung or frozen PBMC was sequenced unsorted.

Specimen: PBMCs, collected at surgery. This clonotype was sampled from a male donor with early-stage non-small cell lung cancer. The chain has TRBV2 and TRBJ2-1, with 9 bases lining up with TRBD2. CDR3 residues: CASRVAGAGNEQFF. In DNA form, the CDR3 reads TGTGCCAGCAGAGTAGCGGGAGCCGGCAATGAGCAGTTCTTC.